The 25 T cell receptor beta chains below all came from one sample that was sequenced in a study of post-analysis software for immune sequencing data. These TCRs are of unknown antigen specificity. Study conclusions and caveats: TRBV5-6, TRBV5-1 and TRBV20-1 belonged to a set of about five TRBV segments that were more frequent in patients than controls.

Unique-molecular-identifier-tagged TCR beta cDNA libraries were used. TCRdb re-analysed the PCR reads in MiXCR, keeping a single row per CDR3 protein. The sample has roughly 730,000 distinct CDR3 sequences, around 27% seen once; the top ten hold under 0.7%. Sequenced material: blood. All receptors come from a girl aged 5-17 years with multiple sclerosis.

This clonotype was recorded a few times. The rearrangement joins TRBV2 to TRBJ2-2; 9 bases map to TRBD2. This CDR3 region has 14 residues. With V trimmed by 6 bases and J by 7 bases, 6 bases remained unmatched. CDR1 and CDR2 (germline): SNHLY, FYNNEI. The CDR3 is CASSLAGGHGELFF. CDR3 nucleotides: TGTGCCAGCAGCTTGGCGGGGGGGCACGGGGAGCTGTTTTTT.

This rearrangement joins TRBV27 to TRBJ2-1; 7 positions agree with TRBD1. The better agreement between TRBJ2-7 and the DNA end casts doubt on the J call. The CDR3 extends over 12 amino acids. Germline CDR1 is MNHEY and CDR2 is SMNVEV (reference sequence). Here the CDR3 reads CASSEGAHEQYF. Written as DNA, the CDR3 is TGTGCCAGCAGTGAGGGGGCTCATGAGCAGTACTTC.

In its sample, this clonotype was seen a few times. The V and J genes are TRBV29-1 and TRBJ2-5, with D perhaps matching TRBD1 (6 bases). The ends were cut back, 7 bases at V and 2 bases at J, with 11 bases in the middle. CDR1 is SQVTM and CDR2 is ANQGSEA in the germline V gene. The CDR3 is 12 residues long. The CDR3 region is CSAPTGQETQYF. The CDR3, as DNA: TGCAGCGCGCCGACAGGACAAGAGACCCAGTACTTC.

The gene calls are TRBV2 and TRBJ1-2, with D maybe TRBD1 (6 bases). Trimming shortened V by 10 bases and J by 3 bases, and 15 bases separated the two germline ends. The CDR3 is 13 amino acids. The germline gives CDR1 SNHLY, CDR2 FYNNEI. CDR3 loop: CATNQGHDYGYTF. DNA for the CDR3: TGTGCCACTAATCAGGGACATGACTATGGCTACACCTTC. The full variable domain, its missing parts supplied by reference TRBV2 and TRBJ1-2, is EPEVTQTPSHQVTQMGQEVILRCVPISNHLYFYWYRQILGQKVEFLVSFYNNEISEKSEIFDDQFSVERPDGSNFTLKIRSTKLEDSAMYFCATNQGHDYGYTFGSGTRLTVV.

Only a few counts were recorded for this clonotype. V gene TRBV6-1 combines with J gene TRBJ2-7, with D hard to call. Germline CDR1 is MNHNS and CDR2 is SASEGT. Trimming took off 3 bases at V and 6 bases at J, with 6 bases between the two ends. The CDR3 loop spans 11 amino acids. CDR3 sequence: CASSEGLEQYF. The DNA for the CDR3 is TGTGCCAGCAGTGAGGGTCTCGAGCAGTACTTC.

There are a few counts of this clonotype. Written as DNA, the CDR3 is TGCAGCGTTGTCCCGAGACATTCCGGTGAGCAGTTCTTC. Translated: CSVVPRHSGEQFF. J is TRBJ2-1 and V is TRBV29-1; D is uncertain. The CDR3 runs 13 residues. Germline V lookup: CDR1 SQVTM, CDR2 ANQGSEA. The V and J ends lost 4 bases and 9 bases respectively, with 16 bases between them.

A few counts support this clonotype. This chain links TRBV29-1 with TRBJ2-3; 8 nucleotides line up with TRBD2. CDR1 SQVTM and CDR2 ANQGSEA come from the germline V gene. V dropped 4 bases and J dropped 9; count of bases not matched to a gene: 15. This CDR3 spans 15 amino acids. The CDR3, as DNA: TGCAGCGTTGTAGGGTCTAGCGGGCCTGGGGTGACGCAGTATTTT. Encoded protein: CSVVGSSGPGVTQYF.

This clonotype was seen many times. The V gene is TRBV9, the J gene TRBJ1-2; no firm D call. With 0 bases removed from V and 7 bases from J, the gap between germline ends came to 7 bases. This CDR3 is 12 amino acids long. In germline, CDR1 is SGDLS, CDR2 YYNGEE. CDR3 coding DNA: TGTGCCAGCAGCGTAGGAAGGAGTGGCTACACCTTC. This sequence encodes CASSVGRSGYTF.

This chain connects TRBV3-1 to TRBJ2-4; tentatively, D is TRBD1 or TRBD2 (5 bases each). CDR1 is LGHDT and CDR2 is YNNKEL in the germline V gene (reference sequence). The ends were cut back, 4 bases at V and 7 bases at J, with 20 bases in the middle. The CDR3 sequence is 16 residues long. The CDR3 nucleotides read TGTGCCAGCAGCCCCCGGGCAGGGAAGGGAGAGAACATTCAGTACTTC. Translated, it gives CASSPRAGKGENIQYF.

This clonotype was detected a few times. The chain couples TRBV27 to TRBJ2-7, with TRBD1 matching 11 bases. Trimming at V came to 5 bases and at J to 3 bases, leaving 6 bases not matched to a gene. Germline V gene data show CDR1 as MNHEY and CDR2 as SMNVEV (reference sequence). This CDR3 has 15 residues. The CDR3 loop reads CASSPGTGGFYEQYF. The CDR3 DNA sequence: TGTGCCAGCAGTCCTGGGACAGGGGGTTTCTACGAGCAGTACTTC.

This clonotype was counted only a few times. This chain joins TRBV6-6 and TRBJ2-7; D perhaps matches TRBD2 (5 bases). The V end was cut by 1 base, the J end by 5 bases, with 12 bases between. The CDR3 covers 14 residues. The germline CDR1 and CDR2 sequences are MNHNY and SVGAGI (reference sequence). CDR3 residues: CASSYFRGSDEQYF. Written as DNA, the CDR3 is TGTGCCAGCAGTTACTTCCGGGGATCAGACGAGCAGTACTTC.

This clonotype turned up a few times. The chain recombines TRBV5-5 with TRBJ2-1, with no clear D. CDR3 length equals 20 residues. Germline CDR1 is SGHKS and CDR2 is YYEKEE (reference sequence). Trimming cost V 4 bases and J 2 bases, with 28 bases left between them. The CDR3 is CASSEVGPLSGTLTYNEQFF. The CDR3 DNA is TGTGCCAGCAGCGAAGTCGGCCCTTTGTCCGGTACATTAACCTACAATGAGCAGTTCTTC.

This clonotype has just a few counts. This chain links TRBV6-1 with TRBJ2-1; 9 nucleotides match TRBD1. In germline, CDR1 is MNHNS, CDR2 SASEGT. The CDR3 has 14 residues. With V trimmed by 8 bases and J by 6 bases, 8 bases remained unmatched. In DNA form, the CDR3 reads TGTGCCAGCGGGAGTTGGACAGGGGCCAATGAGCAGTTCTTC. This gives the protein CASGSWTGANEQFF.

This clonotype has just a few counts. This chain links TRBV6-6 with TRBJ2-1; TRBD2 matches 9 bases. Germline values: CDR1 MNHNY, CDR2 SVGAGI (reference sequence). J gave up 0 bases and V 6 bases, and 6 bases lay outside the gene matches. The length of the CDR3 is 16 residues. The CDR3, as DNA: TGTGCCAGCAGACCGCGGGGGGGGAGCTCCTACAATGAGCAGTTCTTC. It is translated as CASRPRGGSSYNEQFF.

The V and J genes are TRBV28 and TRBJ2-4; 7 bases agree with TRBD1. Germline CDR1 and CDR2: MDHEN and SYDVKM. Losses at the gene ends were 2 bases for V and 7 bases for J; bases not matched to a gene: 2. This CDR3 comprises 13 residues. CDR3 in DNA: TGTGCCAGCAGTTTAGTACAGGGGAACATTCAGTACTTC. Amino acids: CASSLVQGNIQYF.

The chain is built from TRBV6-1 and TRBJ1-1, with 9 bases matching TRBD1. CDR1 is MNHNS and CDR2 is SASEGT in the germline V gene. The J segment lost 3 bases and the V segment lost 5 bases, leaving 10 bases of the junction unmatched. CDR3 size: 16 residues. The CDR3 loop is CASSHDTGGADTEAFF. The CDR3 nucleotides are TGTGCCAGCAGTCATGATACAGGGGGCGCGGACACTGAAGCTTTCTTT.

The V and J genes are TRBV18 and TRBJ1-4; 7 positions agree with TRBD1. Germline trimming cut 1 base from V and 0 bases from J; bases unmatched to any gene: 11. The CDR3 totals 19 residues. Germline V CDR1 and CDR2: KGHSH, LQKENI. CDR3 nucleotide sequence: TGTGCCAGCTCACCACTACCACTGGGACAGCCTGCAACTAATGAAAAACTGTTTTTT. The encoded protein is CASSPLPLGQPATNEKLFF.

The CDR3 DNA reads as TGCAGTGCTAGAGTAGACAGGGGGGGAGCCAAAAACATTCAGTACTTC. Translated: CSARVDRGGAKNIQYF. This rearrangement joins TRBV20-1 to TRBJ2-4; 9 bases line up with TRBD1. The trim removed 1 base at V and 0 bases at J, leaving 4 bases unmatched. The length of the CDR3 is 16 residues. The germline CDR1 and CDR2 sequences are DFQATT and SNEGSKA (reference sequence).

This clonotype was seen repeatedly, ten times or more. The chain recombines TRBV5-1 with TRBJ1-1; TRBD1 might be the D (6 bases). Germline V gene lookup returns CDR1 SGHRS and CDR2 YFSETQ. The CDR3 spans 14 residues. V was cut by 0 bases and J by 1 base, with 7 bases left in between. Here the CDR3 reads CASSLGTANTEAFF. CDR3 in DNA: TGCGCCAGCAGCTTGGGGACAGCGAACACTGAAGCTTTCTTT.

The chain couples TRBV19 to TRBJ1-2; D uncertain. Per germline, CDR1 LNHDA and CDR2 SQIVND (reference sequence). CDR3 length equals 13 residues. With 2 bases removed from V and 3 bases from J, the gap between germline ends came to 7 bases. This chain's CDR3 is CASSISAYYGYTF. In DNA, the CDR3 is TGTGCCAGTAGTATATCAGCGTACTATGGCTACACCTTC.

This clonotype was picked up a small number of times. The rearrangement joins TRBV29-1 to TRBJ2-7, with D maybe TRBD2 (6 bases). V dropped 5 bases and J dropped 3 bases, with 8 bases sitting between them. From germline, CDR1 is SQVTM and CDR2 ANQGSEA. The CDR3 runs to 11 residues. The CDR3 DNA follows: TGCAGCGTTTCGACTAGCTACGAGCAGTACTTC. It yields the protein CSVSTSYEQYF.

This clonotype was counted only a few times. The rearrangement uses TRBV7-9 and TRBJ2-5; TRBD1 aligns across 8 bases. Germline V lookup: CDR1 SEHNR, CDR2 FQNEAQ (reference sequence). The CDR3 has 15 residues. Trimming removed 4 bases from V and 2 bases from J; junction bases left unmatched: 6. CDR3 residues: CASSSRTGKQETQYF. The CDR3 bases are TGTGCCAGCAGCTCCCGGACAGGGAAGCAAGAGACCCAGTACTTC.

This clonotype turned up a few times. DNA for the CDR3: TGCGCCAGCAGCTTGGGTAGGGGAGGAACTAATGAAAAACTGTTTTTT. This codes for CASSLGRGGTNEKLFF. The genes are TRBV5-1 and TRBJ1-4; the D gene is possibly TRBD1 (5 bases). The CDR3 is 16 amino acids. Germline loops: CDR1 SGHRS, CDR2 YFSETQ. V was cut by 0 bases and J by 1 base, with 10 bases left in between.

This clonotype was picked up a small number of times. The CDR3 nucleotides are TGCGCCAGCAGCCAAGATCGCCAGGGGGCTTCAAAGACCCAGTACTTC. It specifies CASSQDRQGASKTQYF. The genes are TRBV4-1 and TRBJ2-5; 8 nucleotides agree with TRBD1. The germline V gene has CDR1 MGHRA and CDR2 YSYEKL. V lost 0 bases, J lost 6 bases, and 9 bases stayed unmatched. CDR3 length equals 16 residues.

The rearrangement links TRBV27 to TRBJ1-5, with TRBD1 matching over 8 bases. The trim removed 5 bases at V and 5 bases at J, leaving 11 bases unmatched. Germline V gene sequence: CDR1 MNHEY, CDR2 SMNVEV (reference sequence). This CDR3 contains 16 residues. CDR3 residues: CASSPIQGAVHQPQHF. As DNA, the CDR3 is TGTGCCAGCAGTCCCATCCAGGGGGCGGTGCATCAGCCCCAGCATTTT.